This TCR beta chain originates from a study of cytomegalovirus exposure and HLA in healthy donors. Study-level results: TCR beta V- and J-gene trimming was later associated with a missense DCLRE1C variant. The majority of CMV-associated TCR beta chains were reported as apparently HLA-restricted in a later analysis. Most sequenced TCRs were rare (though some public TCRs occurred in many donors).

On this clone itself: Its antigen is unidentified.

The CDR3 has 14 amino acids. The study ran its PCR with 60 Vbeta and 13 Jbeta primers. TCRdb's copy holds only in-frame clones and misses some; the assay was immunoSEQ multiplex PCR. The table shows under 150,000 clones, with 65% to 75% occurring only once. The chain recombines TRBV21-1 with TRBJ2-5; the table assigns TRBD2, which was not confirmed against the DNA. The J call is in doubt because the DNA end fits TRBJ2-7 better. TRBV21-1 is a recognized pseudogene. The sequencing sample was made of PBMCs. The sequence derives from a woman aged 40 to 49 in good health and CMV-seropositive. The CDR3 sequence is CASSNLAETYEQYF. Written as DNA, the CDR3 is TGTGCCAGCAGCAATCTAGCGGAAACCTACGAGCAGTACTTC.